This T cell receptor (beta chain) was recorded in a study of beta chain features in type 1 diabetes (dated by TCRdb to 2017 to 2018). Turning to the overall study: No differences in mean age, gender distribution, total cell number or subset yield were found between patients and healthy donors. Across all samples, around 99 million sorted cells were examined, and cell number per subset correlated strongly with RNA yield. The study compared TCRB repertoires of sorted circulating CD4+ T cell subsets between recently diagnosed type 1 diabetes patients and matched healthy donors. Naive and central memory subsets were obtained from all 30 or so donors, but regulatory and stem cell-like memory subsets were isolated from only 8 patients and 8 healthy donors. Results the study describes overall, beyond this receptor: Naive, central memory and regulatory TCRB repertoires appeared more similar among patients than among healthy donors. PCR may preferentially amplify shorter templates, but because patient and control samples were amplified and corrected together, any resulting skew would affect both groups equally. Because small numbers of individuals were included in the HLA sub-analyses, any influence of HLA type on TCRB rearrangement was left unresolved. Patients with type 1 diabetes made fewer insertions and deleted more nucleotides at VDJ recombination sites, implying thymic rearrangement abnormalities. A moderate but significant shortening of TCRB CDR3 length was observed in type 1 diabetes patients in all four CD4+ subsets. Sequencing cDNA rather than genomic DNA could over-represent highly expressing activated cells, although activation and CD3 levels did not differ between groups.

The entire amount of isolated RNA was reverse transcribed using the High Capacity cDNA Reverse Transcription Kit, so the sequenced TCRB transcripts were expressed ones. Deep immunoSEQ sequencing was performed on naive, central memory and regulatory T cell samples, with an average of roughly 3.5 million total reads per sample. Sorted cells were lysed in RLT buffer, and RNA was extracted using DNase-treated RNeasy Micro or Mini kits according to cell number. To prevent cross-contamination, each cell subset was processed individually, whereas patient and healthy donor samples were processed jointly. TCRB sequences were amplified from cDNA with the immunoSEQ multiplex PCR, producing 87-bp fragments spanning the CDR3 region. Sequencing of the amplicons was performed on the Illumina HiSeq platform. Processing in the source paper ran as follows. PCR bias was computationally corrected using synthetic template baselines, reads within Hamming distance 2 were collapsed, and singletons that could not be merged were discarded. Reads were aligned against IMGT so that V, D and J genes, CDR3 length and insertions or deletions at six rearrangement sites could be assigned. Within each subset, clonotype counts were normalized to sorted cell number, after which true diversity and Gini coefficients were computed with the tcR R package. The overlap coefficient, calculated on TCRB nucleotide sequences, was used to quantify repertoire sharing. TCRdb re-hosts the immuneACCESS table, in-frame sequences only. Its copies lack some clones; in the studies checked, an unresolved V gene accounts for under half of them, and the cause for the rest is not known. V, J and clone size were drawn from that table, and D and trimming were deduced from the DNA. The sample yields around 300,000 clones; 7% to 9% were counted once. Approximately 0.99% of the sample goes to the ten largest clones.

Each donor gave one peripheral blood draw, around 100 mL on average, collected into heparinised tubes. A BD FACSAria II and a panel including CD45RO, CCR7, CD25, CD127, CD95 and CD27 were used to sort naive, central memory, regulatory and stem cell-like memory CD4+ T cells. Purity was above 95% for every sorted population. Right away, PBMCs were isolated by Lymphoprep density gradient centrifugation and were stained directly, with no culture step. To minimize batch effects, samples were stained and sorted in pairs, one healthy donor with one patient per experiment. This clone was found a few times. The target of this receptor is not known. No much larger clonotype is one base removed from it; base qualities were not supplied. The trim is 6 bases for V and 8 bases for J, with a gap of 15 bases between the germline ends. The CDR3 has 13 amino acids, counting the end cysteine and phenylalanine. The retained sequence is limited to the CDR3, 39 bases, with the frame set at the first base. CDR1 and CDR2 were assigned from the germline V gene as SGHRS and YFSETQ.

The V gene is TRBV5-1 and the J gene is TRBJ2-1; the D segment could be TRBD1, given 5 matching bases. The sequence came from a young woman in good health. The sequenced sample consisted of central memory CD4+ T cells from blood. This receptor carries the CDR3 CASNYWQGDEQFF. DNA sequence: TGCGCCAGCAACTATTGGCAGGGCGATGAGCAGTTCTTC.